Presented here are 23 T cell receptor beta chains from one specimen sequenced in a study of blood T cell repertoires in COVID-19 (dated by TCRdb to about 2020). Library method: the immunoSEQ multiplex PCR assay. This immuneACCESS table, as held by TCRdb, lists in-frame sequences with V and J called but not all clones. Of the missing ones, under half trace to an unresolved V gene in checked studies; the others have no known cause. The sample table shows about 530,000 clones, and 85% to 90% are seen once. The leading ten clones occupy around 8% of the sample. The sequenced sample was peripheral blood. The receptors originated from a woman between 45 and 60 years old with COVID-19, enrolled during active disease.

This chain uses TRBV27 with TRBJ2-3; unclear D gene. Germline values: CDR1 MNHEY, CDR2 SMNVEV (reference sequence). The CDR3 extends over 12 amino acids. Trimming stripped 4 bases from V and 2 bases from J, with 4 bases between. The CDR3 loop is CASSYNTDTQYF. CDR3 sequence (DNA): TGTGCCAGCAGTTACAACACAGATACGCAGTATTTT.

This clone was observed a single time. The rearrangement links TRBV24-1 to TRBJ2-3, with 8 bases lining up with TRBD1. CDR1 and CDR2 from the germline V gene are KGHDR and SFDVKD. This CDR3 contains 15 residues. J was trimmed by 7 bases and V by 4 bases; bases with no gene match: 9. DNA of the CDR3: TGTGCCACCAGTGACAGGACAGGGCGCTTAAATACGCAGTATTTT. Its protein product is CATSDRTGRLNTQYF.

The rearrangement joins TRBV7-8 to TRBJ2-1, with D perhaps matching TRBD2 (6 bases). The germline V and J ends were trimmed by 5 bases and 9 bases, with 20 bases remaining between them. The germline V gene encodes CDR1 SGHVS and CDR2 FQNEAQ. This CDR3 spans 15 amino acids. The CDR3 region is CASSIRDSAHSEQFF. The DNA of the CDR3 is TGTGCCAGCAGCATTCGGGACTCAGCCCACAGTGAGCAGTTCTTC.

The rearrangement links TRBV28 to TRBJ1-2; 7 bases match TRBD1. The CDR3 covers 14 residues. Per the germline V gene, CDR1 is MDHEN and CDR2 is SYDVKM. Unmatched junction bases numbered 9, after V lost 5 bases and J lost 6 bases. For the CDR3, the DNA is TGTGCCAGCAGTGAGACAGGGCTAAGGGATGGCTACACCTTC. This codes for CASSETGLRDGYTF.

A remark on this clone: This may come from a read error, since a much larger clone is one base off. Other nucleotide sequences in the sample specify the same CDR3. The chain has TRBV2 and TRBJ1-1; the D gene is possibly TRBD1 (5 bases). The V end lost 6 bases, the J end lost 4 bases, and 9 bases lay between the germline ends. Germline V gene sequence: CDR1 SNHLY, CDR2 FYNNEI. The CDR3 spans 12 residues. The CDR3 here is CASSREGTEAFF. The CDR3 nucleotides read TGTGCCAGCAGCAGGGAGGGCACTGAAGCTTTCTTT. Complete variable domain (other parts from reference TRBV2 and TRBJ1-1): EPEVTQTPSHQVTQMGQEVILRCVPISNHLYFYWYRQILGQKVEFLVSFYNNEISEKSEIFDDQFSVERPDGSNFTLKIRSTKLEDSAMYFCASSREGTEAFFGQGTRLTVV.

The chain carries TRBV9 and TRBJ1-6; D unresolved. This CDR3 spans 14 amino acids. Germline assignment: CDR1 SGDLS and CDR2 YYNGEE. Trimming cost V 3 bases and J 10 bases, with 14 bases left between them. This CDR3 reads CASSGGQVGSPLHF. The CDR3 coding sequence is TGTGCCAGCAGCGGAGGGCAGGTCGGATCACCCCTCCACTTT.

V and J are TRBV28 and TRBJ1-1; 7 bases map to TRBD1. CDR3 size: 14 residues. Germline V CDR1 and CDR2: MDHEN, SYDVKM. The J segment lost 4 bases and the V segment lost 2 bases, leaving 4 bases of the junction unmatched. CDR3 sequence: CASSLNRGGTEAFF. The DNA of the CDR3 is TGTGCCAGCAGTTTAAACAGGGGAGGCACTGAAGCTTTCTTT.

This chain joins TRBV10-3 and TRBJ1-2; D ambiguous. Trimming took 0 bases from V and 0 from J, leaving 8 bases between them. CDR1 ENHRY and CDR2 SYGVKD come from the germline V gene. This CDR3 has 15 amino acids. Here the CDR3 reads CAISESPGTNYGYTF. The CDR3 nucleotides are TGTGCCATCAGTGAGTCGCCAGGAACTAACTATGGCTACACCTTC.

The count of this clone is one. The genes are TRBV3-1 (or the pseudogene TRBV3-2) and TRBJ1-5; no definite D call. The CDR3 has 15 residues. Per germline, CDR1 LGHDT and CDR2 YNNKEL (reference sequence). V shed 1 base and J shed 0 bases, with 7 bases lying between them. The DNA for the CDR3 is TGTGCCAGCAGCCAAGGAGGGCCTAGCAATCAGCCCCAGCATTTT. It specifies CASSQGGPSNQPQHF.

This clone was detected only once. The V gene is TRBV21-1, the J gene TRBJ1-1; the D segment call TRBD1 is taken from the table without a DNA check. TRBV21-1 is a pseudogene locus. The CDR3 is 15 residues long. This chain's CDR3 is CASSKGGPSNTEAFF. The CDR3 nucleotides are TGTGCCAGCAGCAAAGGGGGCCCTTCGAACACTGAAGCTTTCTTT.

About this clone: Other DNA variants within this sample encode the same CDR3. The V call is TRBV18, the J call TRBJ1-1; D is ambiguous. This CDR3 has 14 amino acids. V lost 0 bases to trimming and J lost 3 bases, with 8 bases between them. Germline lookup yields CDR1 KGHSH and CDR2 LQKENI. CDR3 bases: TGTGCCAGCTCACCACCTGCAGGCTACACTGAAGCTTTCTTT. Translation gives CASSPPAGYTEAFF.

CDR3 in amino acids: CASDNEQAYSYEQYF. The CDR3 DNA reads TGTGCCAGCGATAACGAACAGGCCTACTCCTACGAGCAGTACTTC. The chain uses TRBV7-2 and TRBJ2-7, with D possibly TRBD1 on 5 matching bases. Trimming left V 8 bases short and J 0 bases short, with 17 bases between. This CDR3 is built from 15 residues. CDR1 and CDR2 from the germline V gene are SGHTA and FQGNSA.

The chain employs TRBV28 and TRBJ2-5; 7 bases match TRBD2. The CDR3 has 12 residues. V dropped 8 bases and J dropped 4; count of bases not matched to a gene: 4. Germline values: CDR1 MDHEN, CDR2 SYDVKM. The CDR3 bases are TGTGCCAGCGAACCGGGAGGAGAGACCCAGTACTTC. Residues: CASEPGGETQYF.

The chain employs TRBV7-8 and TRBJ1-5; 11 bases fit TRBD1. Losses at the gene ends were 5 bases for V and 10 bases for J; bases not matched to a gene: 4. The germline CDR1 and CDR2 sequences are SGHVS and FQNEAQ. The length of the CDR3 is 13 residues. CDR3 sequence: CASSRDRGIPQHF. The CDR3 nucleotides are TGTGCCAGCAGCCGGGACAGGGGGATACCCCAGCATTTT.

CDR3 region: CASSLEGGGGTDTQYF. The CDR3 region has the DNA TGTGCCAGCAGTTTAGAGGGCGGCGGGGGAACAGATACGCAGTATTTT. The J gene is TRBJ2-3, the V gene TRBV27, with 7 bases that match TRBD2. This CDR3 is 16 amino acids long. V trimming: 2 bases; J trimming: 3 bases; junction bases outside the gene matches: 8. The germline V gene has CDR1 MNHEY and CDR2 SMNVEV (reference sequence).

The chain employs TRBV4-2 and TRBJ2-7; 9 nucleotides match TRBD1. The length of the CDR3 is 16 residues. Trimming took 4 bases from V and 5 from J; bases not matched to a gene: 12. Germline V gene data show CDR1 as LGHNA and CDR2 as YNFKEQ. This CDR3 is CASSRIPGQGFHEQYF. The CDR3 bases are TGTGCCAGCAGCCGAATACCGGGACAGGGTTTCCACGAGCAGTACTTC.

This rearrangement joins TRBV3-1 (or the pseudogene TRBV3-2) to TRBJ1-2, with D possibly matching TRBD1 (6 bases). The ends were cut back, 5 bases at V and 5 bases at J, with 9 bases in the middle. The CDR3 spans 12 residues. Germline assignment: CDR1 LGHDT and CDR2 YNNKEL (reference sequence). Written as DNA, the CDR3 is TGTGCCAGCAGCTTTACAGGGTATGGCTACACCTTC. Its translation: CASSFTGYGYTF.

This clone was seen just once. CDR3 protein: CASSPAGYFGGYTF. The CDR3 coding sequence is TGTGCCAGCAGTCCCGCCGGGTATTTTGGAGGCTACACCTTC. The chain links TRBV27 to TRBJ1-2; D call uncertain. CDR3 length equals 14 residues. Deletions cut 5 bases from V and 8 bases from J, with 18 bases between. Germline loops: CDR1 MNHEY, CDR2 SMNVEV (reference sequence).

This chain links TRBV28 with TRBJ1-1; D is unclear. The CDR3 covers 13 residues. V was clipped by 5 bases and J by 8 bases, with 15 bases between them. Germline values: CDR1 MDHEN, CDR2 SYDVKM. CDR3 sequence: CASSLMGGREAFF. The CDR3, as DNA: TGTGCCAGCAGTCTGATGGGAGGTAGGGAAGCTTTCTTT.

The chain employs TRBV15 and TRBJ1-4; no clear D. Trimming shortened V by 0 bases and J by 8 bases, and 13 bases separated the two germline ends. The germline gives CDR1 LNHNV, CDR2 YYDKDF (reference sequence). The CDR3 runs to 15 residues. The CDR3 reads CATSRDPGGKEKLFF. CDR3 DNA: TGTGCCACCAGCAGAGACCCAGGCGGGAAGGAAAAACTGTTTTTT.

Only one count was recorded for this clone. The chain joins TRBV7-2 to TRBJ2-2; D gene unclear. The CDR3 totals 16 residues. V lost 1 base, J lost 4 bases, and 13 bases lay in between. Germline CDR1 and CDR2: SGHTA and FQGNSA. CDR3 protein: CASSLVAVIVTGELFF. CDR3 bases: TGTGCCAGCAGCTTAGTGGCGGTTATTGTCACCGGGGAGCTGTTTTTT.

J is TRBJ2-1 and V is TRBV12-3 or TRBV12-4; D gene uncertain. Deletions cut 4 bases from V and 8 bases from J, with 6 bases between. The CDR3 is 11 amino acids. CDR3 nucleotide sequence: TGTGCCAGCAGTTCCCTCTATGAGCAGTTCTTC. Protein: CASSSLYEQFF.

The chain has TRBV7-9 and TRBJ2-6; 8 positions match TRBD1. Germline V gene sequence: CDR1 SEHNR, CDR2 FQNEAQ (reference sequence). The CDR3 sequence is 18 residues long. The V and J ends lost 5 bases and 2 bases, in that order; junction bases with no gene match: 11. The CDR3 DNA follows: TGTGCCAGCAGCCATCGGACAGGGAGGTCCCCTGGGGCCAACGTCCTGACTTTC. Encoded protein: CASSHRTGRSPGANVLTF.